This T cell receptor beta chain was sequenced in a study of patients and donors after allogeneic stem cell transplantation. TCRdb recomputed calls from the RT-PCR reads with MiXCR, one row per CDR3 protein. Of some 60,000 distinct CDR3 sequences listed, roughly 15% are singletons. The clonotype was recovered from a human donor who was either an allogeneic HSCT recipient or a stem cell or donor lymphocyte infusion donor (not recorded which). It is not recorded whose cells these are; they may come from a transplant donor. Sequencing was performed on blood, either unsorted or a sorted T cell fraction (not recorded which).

The DNA of the CDR3 is TGTGCCACCAGTGATAAATCGACAGGCAACAACTATGGCTACACCTTC. Amino acids: CATSDKSTGNNYGYTF. The genes are TRBV24-1 and TRBJ1-2; a weak D match, TRBD1 (6 bases). The CDR3 consists of 16 residues. V was pared by 3 bases and J by 2 bases, with 15 bases between. The germline V gene has CDR1 KGHDR and CDR2 SFDVKD.